This T cell receptor beta chain was identified in a study of OX40 agonist ivuxolimab in advanced cancers. Study summary: The dose-escalation cohort was approximately 80% male, with a mean age of about 56 years, ranging about 23 to 79.

Study observations and caveats: In the expanded peripheral T cells, antigen specificity was never determined.

If patients had autoimmune disease history or systemic immunosuppression, they were excluded. The CDR3 covers 12 residues. The germline CDR1 and CDR2 sequences are MNHEY and SVGAGI. Trimming cost V 6 bases and J 3 bases, with 6 bases left between them. Details on this clone: Its specificity is unknown.

Assay: immunoSEQ multiplex PCR; the TCRdb copy retains only in-frame clones and omits some. This sample has more than 35,000 clones, with 80% to 90% found just once. This sequence was found in an adult with an advanced solid tumor such as melanoma, head and neck, liver or kidney cancer. The specimen comprised CD4+ or CD8+ T cells sorted from blood, sampled in a trial of the OX40 agonist ivuxolimab. This rearrangement joins TRBV6-5 to TRBJ1-3, with D uncertain. The CDR3 here is CASSGLGNTIYF. In DNA form, the CDR3 reads TGTGCCAGCAGCGGGCTTGGAAACACCATATATTTT.